These 16 T cell receptor beta chains were sequenced from one sample in a study of blood T cell repertoires in COVID-19. Libraries were prepared by immunoSEQ multiplex PCR; TCRdb keeps only in-frame clonotypes and omits some of them. Of tens of thousands of clones in the sample, 81% are singletons; the top ten hold approximately 44%. Sequenced: peripheral blood. These receptors all stem from a man older than 75 with acute or convalescent COVID-19.

J is TRBJ2-7 and V is TRBV19; 9 bases fit TRBD1. The CDR3 has 15 residues. The germline gives CDR1 LNHDA, CDR2 SQIVND (reference sequence). With 3 bases clipped from V and 7 bases from J, the junction kept 10 bases outside the gene matches. The CDR3 nucleotides are TGTGCCAGTAGTATTTTACAGGGGGCGCTTAAAGAGCAGTACTTC. Its translation: CASSILQGALKEQYF.

The chain joins TRBV10-3 to TRBJ2-3; 7 bases fit TRBD1. This CDR3 has 16 amino acids. Trimming removed 2 bases from V and 0 bases from J; junction bases left unmatched: 5. CDR1 and CDR2 from the germline V gene are ENHRY and SYGVKD. This CDR3 is CAISEVTGTSTDTQYF. The CDR3 DNA reads as TGTGCCATCAGTGAGGTGACAGGGACGAGCACAGATACGCAGTATTTT.

The chain recombines TRBV6-2 or TRBV6-3 with TRBJ2-7, with 8 bases that match TRBD1. Germline CDR1 MNHEY, CDR2 SVGEGT. The CDR3 contains 15 residues. The V and J ends lost 5 bases and 1 base, in that order; junction bases with no gene match: 7. This CDR3 reads CASSPRQGKSYEQYF. DNA for the CDR3: TGTGCCAGCAGTCCAAGACAGGGGAAGTCCTACGAGCAGTACTTC.

The CDR3 DNA follows: TGCAGCGTTGGGGAGGGTTTCAACATTCAGTACTTC. It is translated as CSVGEGFNIQYF. The gene calls are TRBV29-1 and TRBJ2-4; TRBD2 matches 7 bases. Trimming removed 4 bases from V and 7 bases from J; junction bases left unmatched: 4. The V gene's germline CDR1 is SQVTM and CDR2 ANQGSEA. The CDR3 extends over 12 amino acids.

The chain links TRBV29-1 to TRBJ1-2; the match to TRBD1 covers 8 bases. Unmatched junction bases numbered 9, after V lost 4 bases and J lost 8 bases. The V gene's germline CDR1 is SQVTM and CDR2 ANQGSEA. The length of the CDR3 is 13 residues. The CDR3, as DNA: TGCAGCGTTGGGAGCCAGGGGGCGCTCGGCTACACCTTC. As protein: CSVGSQGALGYTF. The complete variable domain, with remaining parts taken from reference TRBV29-1 and TRBJ1-2, reads SAVISQKPSRDICQRGTSLTIQCQVDSQVTMMFWYRQQPGQSLTLIATANQGSEATYESGFVIDKFPISRPNLTFSTLTVSNMSPEDSSIYLCSVGSQGALGYTFGSGTRLTVV.

The chain employs TRBV6-5 and TRBJ1-2, with 7 bases identical to TRBD1. The CDR3 length is 14 residues. Trimming cost V 6 bases and J 8 bases; bases outside gene matches: 12. Per the germline V gene, CDR1 is MNHEY and CDR2 is SVGAGI. This CDR3 is CASSPTGDASGYTF. CDR3 nucleotide sequence: TGTGCCAGCAGCCCCACAGGGGACGCCAGCGGCTACACCTTC.

V is TRBV27 and J is TRBJ2-5; 11 positions match TRBD1. J was trimmed by 5 bases and V by 1 base; bases with no gene match: 3. CDR1 and CDR2 (germline): MNHEY, SMNVEV (reference sequence). The CDR3 spans 15 residues. This CDR3 reads CASSLWTGGGETQYF. The CDR3 DNA follows: TGTGCCAGCAGTTTATGGACAGGGGGCGGGGAGACCCAGTACTTC.

The V gene is TRBV11-2, the J gene TRBJ1-2; D might be TRBD1 (6 bases). The CDR3 has 15 residues. The germline V gene encodes CDR1 SGHAT and CDR2 FQNNGV. Trimming took off 3 bases at V and 2 bases at J, with 13 bases between the two ends. The CDR3 loop is CASSFGGAGNYGYTF. DNA for the CDR3: TGTGCCAGCAGCTTCGGGGGGGCCGGGAACTATGGCTACACCTTC.

The V call is TRBV5-1, the J call TRBJ2-7; a weak D match, TRBD1 (6 bases). Germline assignment: CDR1 SGHRS and CDR2 YFSETQ. The CDR3 is 14 amino acids. Trimming removed 4 bases at V and 4 bases at J, with 15 bases between. DNA for the CDR3: TGCGCCAGCAGCAACCAGACAGGCTTTTACGAGCAGTACTTC. Protein sequence: CASSNQTGFYEQYF.

The V call is TRBV9, the J call TRBJ1-6, with 7 bases identical to TRBD1. The CDR3 is made up of 15 amino acids. V shed 3 bases, J shed 10 bases, and the junction held 10 bases outside the gene matches. Germline assignment: CDR1 SGDLS and CDR2 YYNGEE. The CDR3 region is CASSETGLSHSPLHF. The CDR3 DNA follows: TGTGCCAGCAGCGAGACAGGGTTATCTCACTCACCCCTCCACTTT. Looking up the rest from reference TRBV9 and TRBJ1-6 gives the full variable domain: DSGVTQTPKHLITATGQRVTLRCSPRSGDLSVYWYQQSLDQGLQFLIQYYNGEERAKGNILERFSAQQFPDLHSELNLSSLELGDSALYFCASSETGLSHSPLHFGNGTRLTVT.

V usage is TRBV19 and J usage is TRBJ1-1; no reliable D call. Germline CDR1 is LNHDA and CDR2 is SQIVND (reference sequence). The CDR3 is 14 amino acids. Trimming removed 3 bases at V and 5 bases at J, with 13 bases between. The CDR3 spells CASSIPIAGTEAFF. In nucleotides, the CDR3 is TGTGCCAGTAGTATTCCGATAGCCGGGACTGAAGCTTTCTTT.

V is TRBV30 and J is TRBJ2-2; unclear D gene. This CDR3 is 13 amino acids long. Germline V CDR1 and CDR2: GTSNPN, SVGIG (reference sequence). V shed 0 bases and J shed 3 bases, with 5 bases lying between them. This CDR3 reads CAWSVAHTGELFF. The CDR3 DNA is TGTGCCTGGAGTGTAGCCCACACCGGGGAGCTGTTTTTT.

This clone was recorded only once. For the CDR3, the DNA is TGTGCCAGCAGCGAGGGACTAGCGGAAAGTACAGATACGCAGTATTTT. It translates to CASSEGLAESTDTQYF. V gene TRBV11-3 combines with J gene TRBJ2-3; 11 nucleotides match TRBD2. The length of the CDR3 is 16 residues. J lost 3 bases, V lost 5 bases, and 7 bases had no gene match. In germline, CDR1 is SGHNT, CDR2 YENEEA.

This chain joins TRBV4-2 and TRBJ1-4; 10 nucleotides agree with TRBD1. Per the germline V gene, CDR1 is LGHNA and CDR2 is YNFKEQ. The CDR3 consists of 20 residues. V dropped 0 bases and J dropped 3; count of bases not matched to a gene: 13. CDR3 region: CASSQEDRNRDRGPNEKLFF. The CDR3 DNA follows: TGTGCCAGCAGCCAAGAAGACCGAAACCGGGACAGGGGTCCTAATGAAAAACTGTTTTTT.

This clone was seen once. This chain connects TRBV28 to TRBJ2-5; tentative D call: TRBD2 (6 bases). The CDR3 is 14 amino acids. Trimming stripped 3 bases from V and 2 bases from J, with 10 bases between. CDR1 is MDHEN and CDR2 is SYDVKM in the germline V gene. CDR3 sequence (DNA): TGTGCCAGCAGTTTTTCCGGGACTCAAGAGACCCAGTACTTC. It codes for CASSFSGTQETQYF.

This sequence joins TRBV6-4 and TRBJ1-6, with a possible D match to TRBD1 (5 bases). Germline CDR1 MRHNA, CDR2 SNTAGT. The CDR3 spans 15 residues. Trimming left V 6 bases short and J 7 bases short, with 16 bases between. The CDR3 DNA reads as TGTGCCAGCAGGCGAGTAAGCAGGGAAAATTCACCCCTCCACTTT. Encoded protein: CASRRVSRENSPLHF.